Listed below are T cell receptor beta chains from one sample, sequenced in a study of naive and memory T cell subsets. TCRdb analysed the UMI-ligation and nested PCR reads with MiXCR anew, one entry per CDR3 protein. Of under 150,000 distinct CDR3 sequences listed, approximately 18% are singletons. Sequencing used naive CD8+ T cells from blood. The receptors originated from a human donor in good health. Each CDR3 is given with its conserved first and last residue. D genes are given only for firm matches. Size values are once, few and many counts, or a class for expanded clones, and some rows have none.

j_gene,v_gene,d_gene,abundance,CDR3aa,CDR3nt
TRBJ2-3,TRBV7-9,NA,once,CVETGTDTQYF,TGTGTGGAGACAGGCACAGATACGCAGTATTTT
TRBJ1-2,TRBV27,NA,NA,CASSLFRGRGGYTF,TGTGCCAGCAGTTTATTTCGGGGGCGCGGTGGCTACACCTTC
TRBJ2-7,TRBV29-1,TRBD2,few,CSVELAGAKYEQYF,TGCAGCGTTGAGTTGGCGGGAGCAAAGTACGAGCAGTACTTC
TRBJ2-5,TRBV27,NA,NA,CASQSDQETQYF,TGTGCCAGCCAAAGCGACCAAGAGACCCAGTACTTC
TRBJ2-5,TRBV24-1,TRBD1,NA,CATSDYGDRAGVTQYF,TGTGCCACCAGTGACTATGGGGACAGGGCCGGGGTGACCCAGTACTTC
TRBJ2-6,TRBV29-1,NA,few,CSVDKQGTGANVLTF,TGCAGCGTCGATAAACAGGGAACTGGGGCCAACGTCCTGACTTTC
TRBJ2-1,TRBV12-3/TRBV12-4,NA,NA,CASSFRISVHNEQFF,TGTGCCAGCAGTTTCCGGATCTCAGTACACAATGAGCAGTTCTTC
TRBJ1-5,TRBV28,NA,NA,CASSVVSNQPQHF,TGTGCCAGCAGCGTGGTCAGTAATCAGCCCCAGCATTTT
TRBJ2-4,TRBV7-9,NA,many,CASSSLNQRIPVVQYF,TGTGCCAGCAGCTCACTAAATCAGCGGATCCCGGTCGTTCAGTACTTC
TRBJ2-2,TRBV6-5,NA,NA,CASGPTGELFF,TGTGCCAGCGGCCCCACCGGGGAGCTGTTTTTT
TRBJ2-1,TRBV9,NA,NA,CASSAGQWLDEQFF,TGTGCCAGCAGCGCCGGACAGTGGTTGGATGAGCAGTTCTTC
TRBJ1-6,TRBV30,NA,NA,CAWSPGAGVSPLHF,TGTGCCTGGAGCCCCGGGGCAGGGGTTTCACCCCTCCACTTT
TRBJ2-7,TRBV5-5,NA,few,CASSLGVRGSYEQYF,TGTGCCAGCAGCTTGGGCGTTCGGGGGTCCTACGAGCAGTACTTC
TRBJ2-1,TRBV19,NA,NA,CASSWADSYNEQFF,TGTGCCAGTAGTTGGGCAGACTCCTACAATGAGCAGTTCTTC
TRBJ2-7,TRBV28,TRBD1,few,CASSSPLPYSGTGFYEQYF,TGTGCCAGCAGTTCCCCTTTACCCTACTCCGGGACAGGGTTCTACGAGCAGTACTTC
TRBJ1-1,TRBV7-2,TRBD1,few,CASSSTGEDTEAFF,TGTGCCAGCAGCTCAACAGGGGAGGACACTGAAGCTTTCTTT
TRBJ2-7,TRBV28,NA,NA,CASQAGTPSSYEQYF,TGTGCCAGCCAAGCCGGGACACCAAGCTCCTACGAGCAGTACTTC
TRBJ2-2,TRBV20-1,NA,NA,CSAPEGAGELFF,TGCAGTGCCCCCGAAGGTGCCGGGGAGCTGTTTTTT
TRBJ2-1,TRBV29-1,NA,NA,CSVERGDPWGEQFF,TGCAGCGTTGAAAGAGGGGATCCTTGGGGGGAGCAGTTCTTC
TRBJ2-1,TRBV15,NA,once,CATSRVSYNEQFF,TGTGCCACCAGCAGAGTCTCCTACAATGAGCAGTTCTTC
TRBJ1-1,TRBV27,NA,NA,CASSPGLMNTEAFF,TGTGCCAGCTCCCCGGGTCTGATGAACACTGAAGCTTTCTTT
TRBJ1-5,TRBV5-6,TRBD1,NA,CASSQGQGYQPQHF,TGTGCCAGCAGTCAGGGACAGGGGTATCAGCCCCAGCATTTT